This T cell receptor beta chain is from a study of Graves' ophthalmopathy and Graves' hyperthyroidism (dated by TCRdb to between 2018 and 2020). A note on the overall study: Stable hyperthyroidism was defined as no progression to ophthalmopathy within 18 months of follow-up. An independent validation cohort was composed of 18 to 20 hyperthyroidism patients and over 15 patients who later progressed from hyperthyroidism to ophthalmopathy. Once sampling was done, hyperthyroidism patients were given methimazole at a starting dose of 30 mg daily, while ophthalmopathy patients were given high-dose intravenous methylprednisolone. The study used signatures of the TCR beta repertoire to tell Graves' ophthalmopathy apart from Graves' hyperthyroidism and to predict which patients would progress to ophthalmopathy. To explore V-J signatures distinguishing ophthalmopathy from hyperthyroidism, a discovery set of 100 patients (around 42 ophthalmopathy, 57 stable hyperthyroidism) was enrolled. In total, 135 blood samples were TCR-sequenced: fewer than 50 ophthalmopathy, some 75 hyperthyroidism and about 17 hyperthyroidism-to-ophthalmopathy patients. In roughly 6 hyperthyroidism patients, the T-cell repertoire of thyroid tissue was compared with the T-cell repertoire of blood.

The hyperthyroidism patients were 18 to 65 years old and newly diagnosed, with a disease duration of less than 2 months. Anyone with other autoimmune diseases, uncontrolled infections, pregnancy or lactation was excluded from the study. Clinical symptoms, serum thyroxine, TRAb, thyroid ultrasound and orbital computed tomography formed the basis of the diagnosis. Total RNA was extracted using Trizol reagent, and RNA quality was checked on an Agilent 2100 Bioanalyzer. The count of this clonotype is one. There is no known antigen for this receptor. Qualities for individual bases were not recorded, and no much larger clone is one base off. One read yields weak evidence. From the germline V gene (reference sequence), CDR1 is MNHNY and CDR2 is SVGAGI. The junction shows trimming of 5 bases on V and 3 bases on J, plus 16 bases between the germline ends. Reading from cysteine to phenylalanine, the CDR3 counts 15 amino acids. Just the 45-base CDR3 DNA is kept, in frame starting at base 1.

For repertoire sequencing, TCR beta CDR3 regions were amplified from RNA transcripts. The first round of RT-PCR was done with HTBI primers and the Qiagen OneStep RT-PCR kit, and was followed by a second round of multiplex PCR, then size selection and purification. Libraries were sequenced paired-end with 100 bp reads on an Illumina HiSeq2000. From the authors' description of their analysis: Reads were processed with SOAPnuke, discarding reads with adapters, uncalled bases, mean Phred below 15, or no exact constant-primer or identifier match. COPE v1.2.5 was used to merge the high-quality paired reads. Each unique nucleotide sequence was defined as a clonotype, and clonotypes were aligned to IMGT TRB V, D and J references with MiTCR v1.1. Only V-J combinations with frequency above 0.0001 were analysed, covering about 99% of repertoires. For each V-J combination, a TCR clonal expansion and chaos score was defined as the ratio of F50 clonal expansion to chaos observed in the TCRdist matrix. Welch's t-statistics and random forest were used to reduce the features to 10 to 15 V-J combinations, which were then used as input to a naive Bayes classifier. Thyroid-blood repertoire similarity was quantified with the Morisita-Horn index. Starting from the raw public reads, TCRdb applied fastp trimming at Q25, assembled clones with MiXCR and retained in-frame beta chains. One record per CDR3 amino acid sequence lists the most common genes and DNA. The V and J calls, along with clone size, are taken from TCRdb and not from the paper's own processing. A total of a few hundred thousand distinct CDR3 sequences appear in this sample, about 40% of them only once. Together, the top ten hold around 4.6% of the sample.

General study outcomes and caveats: No statistical method was used to predetermine the sample size, and group allocation was not hidden from the investigators. In validation, the model predicted ophthalmopathy progression with 55% to 71% sensitivity and around 72% specificity; 12 predicted patients were CT-confirmed with GO in a median of about 6.2 months. In cross-validation, the 13-signature model distinguished ophthalmopathy from stable hyperthyroidism with less than 90% sensitivity and approximately 81% specificity, while in the test set the corresponding values were around 79% and 71%. Most expanded thyroid clonotypes with a frequency above 0.001 also appeared in blood, which suggests that blood repertoires may reflect the immune response in the thyroid.

The source is an adult man with Graves' hyperthyroidism. The chain is encoded by TRBV6-6 joined to TRBJ1-1, with the identity of the D gene unclear. The sequencing sample was made of peripheral blood or thyroid tissue (not recorded which). The DNA sequence is given as TGTGCCAGCAGTGATCAGAACACCGGGGACACTGAAGCTTTCTTT. It encodes CASSDQNTGDTEAFF.